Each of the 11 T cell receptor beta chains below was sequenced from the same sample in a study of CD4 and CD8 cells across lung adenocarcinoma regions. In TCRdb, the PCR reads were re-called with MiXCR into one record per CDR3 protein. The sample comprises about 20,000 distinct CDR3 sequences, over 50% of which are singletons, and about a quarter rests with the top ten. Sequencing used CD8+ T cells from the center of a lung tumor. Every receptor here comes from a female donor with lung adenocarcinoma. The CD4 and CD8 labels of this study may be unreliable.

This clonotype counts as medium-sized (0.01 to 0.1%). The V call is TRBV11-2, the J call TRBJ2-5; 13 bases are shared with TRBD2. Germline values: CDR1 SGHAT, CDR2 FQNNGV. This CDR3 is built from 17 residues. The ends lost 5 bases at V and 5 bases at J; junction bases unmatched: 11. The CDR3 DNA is TGTGCCAGCAGCCCCCCAGGACAACTAGCGGGAGGGGAGACCCAGTACTTC. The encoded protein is CASSPPGQLAGGETQYF.

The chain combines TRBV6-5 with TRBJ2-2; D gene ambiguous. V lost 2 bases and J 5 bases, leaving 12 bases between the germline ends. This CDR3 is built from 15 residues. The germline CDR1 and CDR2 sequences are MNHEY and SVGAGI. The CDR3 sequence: CASSYGRLGTGELFF. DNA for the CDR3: TGTGCCAGCAGTTACGGCAGGCTTGGGACCGGGGAGCTGTTTTTT.

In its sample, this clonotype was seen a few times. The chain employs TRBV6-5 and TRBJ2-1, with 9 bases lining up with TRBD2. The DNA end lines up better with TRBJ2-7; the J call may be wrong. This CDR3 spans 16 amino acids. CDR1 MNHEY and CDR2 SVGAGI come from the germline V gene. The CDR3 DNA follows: TGTGCCAGCAGTTACTCTCCCACTAGCGGGCTTTACGAGCAGTACTTC. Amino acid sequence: CASSYSPTSGLYEQYF.

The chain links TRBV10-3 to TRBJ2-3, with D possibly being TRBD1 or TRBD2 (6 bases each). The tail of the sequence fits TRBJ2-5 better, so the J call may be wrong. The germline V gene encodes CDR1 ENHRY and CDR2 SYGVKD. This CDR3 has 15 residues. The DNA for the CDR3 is TGTGCCACGGGTGAGGGGGGCGGGACGACAGAGACCCAGTACTTC. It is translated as CATGEGGGTTETQYF.

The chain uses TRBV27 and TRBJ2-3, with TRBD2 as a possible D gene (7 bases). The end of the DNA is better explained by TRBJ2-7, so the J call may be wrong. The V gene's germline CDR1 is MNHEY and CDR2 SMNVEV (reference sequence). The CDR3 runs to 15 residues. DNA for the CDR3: TGTGCCAGGGGTCTTGGGGGCGGGGGCACAGAGACGCAGTACTTC. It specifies CARGLGGGGTETQYF.

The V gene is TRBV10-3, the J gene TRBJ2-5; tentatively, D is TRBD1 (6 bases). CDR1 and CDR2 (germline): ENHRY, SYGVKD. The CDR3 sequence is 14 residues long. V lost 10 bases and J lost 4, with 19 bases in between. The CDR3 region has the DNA TGTGCCACCAAGGTCCCGGGACACCGAGAGACCCAGTACTTC. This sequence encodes CATKVPGHRETQYF.

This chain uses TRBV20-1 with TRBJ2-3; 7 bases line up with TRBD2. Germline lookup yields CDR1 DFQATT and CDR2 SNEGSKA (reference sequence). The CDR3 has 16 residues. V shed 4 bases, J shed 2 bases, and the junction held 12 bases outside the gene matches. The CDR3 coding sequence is TGCAGTGCTAAAGGGCCGGGGGGACTATTCACAGATACGCAGTATTTT. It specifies CSAKGPGGLFTDTQYF.

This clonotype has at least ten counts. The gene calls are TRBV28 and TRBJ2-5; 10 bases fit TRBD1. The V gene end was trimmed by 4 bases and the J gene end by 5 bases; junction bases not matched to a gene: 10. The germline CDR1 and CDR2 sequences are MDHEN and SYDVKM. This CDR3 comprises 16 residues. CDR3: CASSSPRDRGRETQYF. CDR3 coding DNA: TGTGCCAGCAGTTCCCCCCGGGACAGGGGCCGGGAGACCCAGTACTTC.

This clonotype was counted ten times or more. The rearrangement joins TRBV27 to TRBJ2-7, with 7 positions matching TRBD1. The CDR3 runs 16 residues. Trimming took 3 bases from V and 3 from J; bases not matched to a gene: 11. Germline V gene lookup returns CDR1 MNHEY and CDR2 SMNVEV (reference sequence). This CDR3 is CASSFRDRVDLYEQYF. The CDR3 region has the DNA TGTGCCAGCAGTTTTCGAGACAGGGTAGATCTCTACGAGCAGTACTTC.

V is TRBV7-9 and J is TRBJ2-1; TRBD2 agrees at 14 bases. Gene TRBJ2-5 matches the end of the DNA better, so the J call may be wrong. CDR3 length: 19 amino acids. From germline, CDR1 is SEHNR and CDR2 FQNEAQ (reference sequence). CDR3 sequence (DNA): TGTGCCAGCAGCTTAGGAAGACTAGCGGGAGGGCCGTCGGGAGAGACCCAGTACTTC. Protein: CASSLGRLAGGPSGETQYF.

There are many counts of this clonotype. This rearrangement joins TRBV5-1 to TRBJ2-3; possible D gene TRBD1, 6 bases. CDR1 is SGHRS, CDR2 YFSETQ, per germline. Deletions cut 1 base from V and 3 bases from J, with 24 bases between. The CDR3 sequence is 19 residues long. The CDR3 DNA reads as TGCGCCAGCAGCTTGAGATTGCAGGGGTGGGGCGTCGGTACAGATACGCAGTATTTT. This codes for CASSLRLQGWGVGTDTQYF.